The 6 T cell receptor beta chains listed next were all sequenced from one sample in a study of glioma-infiltrating T cells after dendritic cell vaccination. Assay used: immunoSEQ multiplex PCR; TCRdb lists only in-frame clones, some missing. The sample carries under 130,000 clones, around 81% recorded once. The specimen was blood, collected before dendritic cell vaccination. Receptor source: a human donor with glioblastoma.

The gene calls are TRBV6-1 and TRBJ2-1, with D maybe TRBD1 (5 bases). Trimming left V 3 bases short and J 6 bases short, with 12 bases between. The CDR3 contains 14 residues. Germline-derived CDR1 and CDR2 are MNHNS and SASEGT. The CDR3, as DNA: TGTGCCAGCAGTGACCGACAGTCAGGCAATGAGCAGTTCTTC. This codes for CASSDRQSGNEQFF.

The chain couples TRBV6-1 to TRBJ1-1, with D uncertain. Trimming cost V 7 bases and J 3 bases, with 12 bases left between them. This CDR3 spans 13 amino acids. The germline V gene encodes CDR1 MNHNS and CDR2 SASEGT. This CDR3 is CASTLTWDTEAFF. In DNA form, the CDR3 reads TGTGCCAGCACCCTGACTTGGGACACTGAAGCTTTCTTT.

This clone has just a few counts. This chain joins TRBV21-1 and TRBJ1-1. TRBV21-1 is reported as a pseudogene. CDR3 length: 16 residues. CDR3 sequence (DNA): TGTGCCAGCAGCAATGTTGGGAGATATATGAACACTGAAGCTTTCTTT. It specifies CASSNVGRYMNTEAFF.

The chain uses TRBV18 and TRBJ1-1; D might be TRBD1 (6 bases). Germline CDR1 KGHSH, CDR2 LQKENI. V lost 5 bases and J lost 4, with 17 bases in between. This CDR3 region has 15 residues. The CDR3 DNA is TGTGCCAGCTCAGCGGAGACAGGTCGTACCACTGAAGCTTTCTTT. Protein product: CASSAETGRTTEAFF.

The chain employs TRBV5-1 and TRBJ2-1; maybe TRBD2 (6 bases). The CDR3 is 13 residues long. Germline loops: CDR1 SGHRS, CDR2 YFSETQ. V shed 3 bases and J shed 3 bases, with 7 bases lying between them. The CDR3 DNA reads as TGCGCCAGCAGCTCGGGACTCTACAATGAGCAGTTCTTC. Translated: CASSSGLYNEQFF.

This rearrangement joins TRBV7-9 to TRBJ2-2; D is perhaps TRBD1 (6 bases). CDR3 length: 15 amino acids. Trimming took off 5 bases at V and 4 bases at J, with 14 bases between the two ends. In germline, CDR1 is SEHNR, CDR2 FQNEAQ (reference sequence). The DNA of the CDR3 is TGTGCCAGCAGCGGCCCAGGGGCCAGCACCGGGGAGCTGTTTTTT. It codes for CASSGPGASTGELFF. The full variable domain, its missing parts supplied by reference TRBV7-9 and TRBJ2-2, is DTGVSQNPRHKITKRGQNVTFRCDPISEHNRLYWYRQTLGQGPEFLTYFQNEAQLEKSRLLSDRFSAERPKGSFSTLEIQRTEQGDSAMYLCASSGPGASTGELFFGEGSRLTVL.